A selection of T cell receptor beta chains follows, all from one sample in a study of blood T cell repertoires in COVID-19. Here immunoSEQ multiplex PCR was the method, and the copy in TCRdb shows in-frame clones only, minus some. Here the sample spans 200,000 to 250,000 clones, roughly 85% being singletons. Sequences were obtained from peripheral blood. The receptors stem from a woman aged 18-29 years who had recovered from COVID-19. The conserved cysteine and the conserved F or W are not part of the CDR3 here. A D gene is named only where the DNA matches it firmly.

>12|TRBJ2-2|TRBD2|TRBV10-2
ASRLAGPTGELF
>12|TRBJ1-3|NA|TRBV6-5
ASSYGDTGNTIY
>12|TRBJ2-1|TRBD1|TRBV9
ASSAGTGAHEQF
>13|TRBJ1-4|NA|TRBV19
ATKPRGGTNEKLF
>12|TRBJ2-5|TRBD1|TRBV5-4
ASSRDRGGETQY
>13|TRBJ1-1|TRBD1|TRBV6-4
ASTNQTGGKIEAF
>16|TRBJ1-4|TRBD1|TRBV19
ASSPRGTGGNAGEKLF
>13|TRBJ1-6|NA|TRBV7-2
ASSLRQSGNSPLH
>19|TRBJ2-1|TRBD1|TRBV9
ASSAEGTGRISTYSYNEQF
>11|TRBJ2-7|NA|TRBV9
ASSVGVAYEQY
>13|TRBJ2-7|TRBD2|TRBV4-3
ASSQGSGRAYEQY
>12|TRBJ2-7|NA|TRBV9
ASSPYGSSYEQY
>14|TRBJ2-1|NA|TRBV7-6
ASSLSLSVSYNEQF
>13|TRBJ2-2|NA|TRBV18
ASSPTIQLTGELF
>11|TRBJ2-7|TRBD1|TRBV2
ASKTGGLHEQY
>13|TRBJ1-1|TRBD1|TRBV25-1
ASSGGGQGHSEAF
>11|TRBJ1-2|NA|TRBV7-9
ASSPGGGYGYT
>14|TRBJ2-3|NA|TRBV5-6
ASSPPWGQPTDTQY
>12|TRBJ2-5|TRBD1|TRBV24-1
ATSLTGGEETQY
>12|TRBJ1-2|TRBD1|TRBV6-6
ASSYSQQGNGYT
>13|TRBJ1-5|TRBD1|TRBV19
ASSIDRTGNQPQH
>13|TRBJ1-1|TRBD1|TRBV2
ASRRGTEPPDEAF
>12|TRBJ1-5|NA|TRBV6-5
ATPTRGINQPQH
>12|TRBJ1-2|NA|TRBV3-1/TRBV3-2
ASSYDSSGYGYT
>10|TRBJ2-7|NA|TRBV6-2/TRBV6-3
ASSQGGYEQY
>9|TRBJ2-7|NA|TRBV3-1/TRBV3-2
ASSQVGEQY
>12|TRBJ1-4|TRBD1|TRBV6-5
ASSYLTGVEKLF
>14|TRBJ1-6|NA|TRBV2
ATSRQGLGVDSPLH
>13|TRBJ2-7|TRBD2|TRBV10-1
ASSEWTSGGYEQY
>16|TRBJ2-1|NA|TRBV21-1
ASSKILTLAGVRNEQF
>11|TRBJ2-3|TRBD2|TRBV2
AIGTSGTDTQY
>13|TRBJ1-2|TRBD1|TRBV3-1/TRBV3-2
ASSLQGQGLRGYT
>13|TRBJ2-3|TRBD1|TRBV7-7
ASSAGQGGTDTQY
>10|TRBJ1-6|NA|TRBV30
ASGSGNSPLH
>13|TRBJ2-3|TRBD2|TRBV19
ASSSTSPSTDTQY
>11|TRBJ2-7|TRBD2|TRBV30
AWSREGNYEQY
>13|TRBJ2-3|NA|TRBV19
ASSIQGGSTDTQY
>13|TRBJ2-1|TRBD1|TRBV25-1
ASSATGVSYNEQF
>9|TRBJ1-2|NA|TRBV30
AWTRDAGYT
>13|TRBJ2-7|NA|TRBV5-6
ASSLESRIGYEQY
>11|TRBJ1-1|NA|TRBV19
ASSSGANTEAF
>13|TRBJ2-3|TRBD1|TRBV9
ASSAYGQGTDTQY
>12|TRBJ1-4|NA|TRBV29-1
SVEDRATNEKLF
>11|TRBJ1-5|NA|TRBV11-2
ASSIGQNQPQH
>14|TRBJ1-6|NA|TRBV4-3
ASSQEGSMSGSPLH
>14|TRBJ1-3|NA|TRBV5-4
ASSLVGGTYGNTIY
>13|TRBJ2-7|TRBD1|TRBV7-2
ASSLTRDRVDEQY
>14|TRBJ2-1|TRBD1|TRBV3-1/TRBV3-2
ASLESGTGLVSEQF
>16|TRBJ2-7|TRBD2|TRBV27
ASEGRARASGKSYEQY
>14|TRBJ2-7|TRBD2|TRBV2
ASRPSASGSSYEQY
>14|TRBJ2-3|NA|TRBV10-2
ASSVTASSPPDTQY
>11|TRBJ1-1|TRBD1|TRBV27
ASGNRGTTEAF
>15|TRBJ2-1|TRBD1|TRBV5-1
ASSLGDSEISYNEQF
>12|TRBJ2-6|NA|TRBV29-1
SVRREAGANVLT
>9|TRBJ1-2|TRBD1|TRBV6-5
ASRTGGGYT
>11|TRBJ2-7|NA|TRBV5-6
ASSLGQDYEQY
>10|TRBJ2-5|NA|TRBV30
AWSPGQETQY
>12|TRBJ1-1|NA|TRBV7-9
ASTQGSVNTEAF
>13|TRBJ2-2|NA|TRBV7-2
ASSLAVPDTGELF